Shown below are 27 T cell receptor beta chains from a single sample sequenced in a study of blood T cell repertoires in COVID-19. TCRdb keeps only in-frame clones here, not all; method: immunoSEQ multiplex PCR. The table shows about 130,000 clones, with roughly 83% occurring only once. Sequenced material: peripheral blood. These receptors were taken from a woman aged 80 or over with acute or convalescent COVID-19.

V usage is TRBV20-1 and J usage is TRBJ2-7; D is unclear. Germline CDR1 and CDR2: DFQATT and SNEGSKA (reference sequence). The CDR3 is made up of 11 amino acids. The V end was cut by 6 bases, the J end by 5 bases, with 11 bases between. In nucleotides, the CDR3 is TGCAGTGCCCGCAGGCTCCACGAGCAGTACTTC. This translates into CSARRLHEQYF.

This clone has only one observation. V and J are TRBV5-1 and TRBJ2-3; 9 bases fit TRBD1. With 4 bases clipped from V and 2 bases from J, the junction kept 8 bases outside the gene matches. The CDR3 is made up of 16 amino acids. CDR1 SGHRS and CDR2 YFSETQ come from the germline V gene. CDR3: CASSPRTGAYTDTQYF. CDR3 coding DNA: TGCGCCAGCAGCCCAAGGACAGGGGCCTACACAGATACGCAGTATTTT.

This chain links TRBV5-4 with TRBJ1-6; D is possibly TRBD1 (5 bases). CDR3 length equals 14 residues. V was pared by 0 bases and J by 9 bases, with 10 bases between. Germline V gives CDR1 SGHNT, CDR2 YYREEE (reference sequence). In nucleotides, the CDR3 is TGTGCCAGCAGCTTGGCGGGGGGTAGTTCACCCCTCCACTTT. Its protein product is CASSLAGGSSPLHF.

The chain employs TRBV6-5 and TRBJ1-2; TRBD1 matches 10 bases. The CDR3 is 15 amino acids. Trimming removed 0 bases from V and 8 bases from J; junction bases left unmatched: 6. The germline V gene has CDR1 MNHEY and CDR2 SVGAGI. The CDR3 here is CASSYSTGGARGYTF. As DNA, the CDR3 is TGTGCCAGCAGTTACTCGACAGGGGGCGCGAGAGGCTACACCTTC.

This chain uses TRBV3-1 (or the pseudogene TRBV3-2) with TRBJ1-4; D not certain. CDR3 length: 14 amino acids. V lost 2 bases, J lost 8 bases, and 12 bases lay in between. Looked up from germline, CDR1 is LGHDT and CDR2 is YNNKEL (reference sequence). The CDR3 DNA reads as TGTGCCAGCAGCCAATCTGAAAGCCGGGAAAAACTGTTTTTT. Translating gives CASSQSESREKLFF.

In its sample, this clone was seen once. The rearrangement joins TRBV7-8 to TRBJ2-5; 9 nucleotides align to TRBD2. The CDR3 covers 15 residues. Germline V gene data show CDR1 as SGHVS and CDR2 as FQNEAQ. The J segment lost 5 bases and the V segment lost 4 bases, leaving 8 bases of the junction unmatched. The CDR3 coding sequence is TGTGCCAGCAGCTCGAATAGCGGGAGTGCTGAGACCCAGTACTTC. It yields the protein CASSSNSGSAETQYF.

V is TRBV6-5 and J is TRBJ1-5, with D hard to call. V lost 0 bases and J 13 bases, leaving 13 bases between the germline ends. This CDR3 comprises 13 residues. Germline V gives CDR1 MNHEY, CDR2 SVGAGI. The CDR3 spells CASSYSRVSGQHF. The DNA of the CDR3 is TGTGCCAGCAGTTACTCGAGAGTTTCGGGACAGCATTTT.

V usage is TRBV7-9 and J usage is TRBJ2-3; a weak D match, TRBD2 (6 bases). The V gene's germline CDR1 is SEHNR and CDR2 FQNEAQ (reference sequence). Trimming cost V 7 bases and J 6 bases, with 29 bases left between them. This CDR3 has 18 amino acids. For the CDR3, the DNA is TGTGCCAGCACCAAACGATGGGGAGGCACCGGGGACGTTGATACGCAGTATTTT. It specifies CASTKRWGGTGDVDTQYF. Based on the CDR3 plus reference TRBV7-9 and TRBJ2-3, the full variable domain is DTGVSQNPRHKITKRGQNVTFRCDPISEHNRLYWYRQTLGQGPEFLTYFQNEAQLEKSRLLSDRFSAERPKGSFSTLEIQRTEQGDSAMYLCASTKRWGGTGDVDTQYFGPGTRLTVL.

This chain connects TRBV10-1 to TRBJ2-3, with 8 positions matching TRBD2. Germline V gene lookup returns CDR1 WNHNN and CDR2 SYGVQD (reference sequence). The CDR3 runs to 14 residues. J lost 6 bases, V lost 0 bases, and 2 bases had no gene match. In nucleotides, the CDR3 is TGCGCCAGCAGTGAGTCTGCGGGAGGCGATACGCAGTATTTT. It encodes CASSESAGGDTQYF.

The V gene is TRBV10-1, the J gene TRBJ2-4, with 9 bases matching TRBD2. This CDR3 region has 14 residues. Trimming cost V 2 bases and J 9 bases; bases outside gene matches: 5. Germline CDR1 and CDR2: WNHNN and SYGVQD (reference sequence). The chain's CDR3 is CASSEAVAGAIQYF. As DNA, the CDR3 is TGCGCCAGCAGTGAGGCGGTAGCGGGAGCCATTCAGTACTTC.

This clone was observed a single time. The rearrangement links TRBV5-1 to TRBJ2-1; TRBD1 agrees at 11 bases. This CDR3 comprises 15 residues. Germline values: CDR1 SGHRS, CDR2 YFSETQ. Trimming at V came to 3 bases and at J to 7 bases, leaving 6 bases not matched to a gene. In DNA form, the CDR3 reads TGCGCCAGCAGCTATAGGACAGGGGGCTCGAATGAGCAGTTCTTC. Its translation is CASSYRTGGSNEQFF.

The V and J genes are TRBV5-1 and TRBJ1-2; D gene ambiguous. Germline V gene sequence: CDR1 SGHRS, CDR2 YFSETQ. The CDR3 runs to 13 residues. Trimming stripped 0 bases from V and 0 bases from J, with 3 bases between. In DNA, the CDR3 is TGCGCCAGCAGCTTGGACACTAACTATGGCTACACCTTC. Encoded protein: CASSLDTNYGYTF.

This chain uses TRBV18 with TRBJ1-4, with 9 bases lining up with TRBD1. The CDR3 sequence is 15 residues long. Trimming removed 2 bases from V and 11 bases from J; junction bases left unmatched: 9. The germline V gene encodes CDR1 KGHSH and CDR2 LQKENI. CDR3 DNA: TGTGCCAGCTCACCAGGGGGACAGGGTTTGCGGAAACTGTTTTTT. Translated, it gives CASSPGGQGLRKLFF.

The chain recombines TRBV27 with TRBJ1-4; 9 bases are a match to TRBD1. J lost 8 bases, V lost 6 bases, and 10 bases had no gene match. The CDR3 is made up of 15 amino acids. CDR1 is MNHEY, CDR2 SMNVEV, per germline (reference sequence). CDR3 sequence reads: CASRRTGTGYEKLFF. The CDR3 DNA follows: TGTGCCAGCAGACGTACCGGGACAGGGTACGAAAAACTGTTTTTT.

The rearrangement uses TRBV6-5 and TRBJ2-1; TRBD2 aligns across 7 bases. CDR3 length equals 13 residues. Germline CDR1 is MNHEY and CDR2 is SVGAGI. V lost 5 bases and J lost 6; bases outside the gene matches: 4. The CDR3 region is CASSRTSLNEQFF. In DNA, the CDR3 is TGTGCCAGCAGTCGGACTAGTCTCAATGAGCAGTTCTTC.

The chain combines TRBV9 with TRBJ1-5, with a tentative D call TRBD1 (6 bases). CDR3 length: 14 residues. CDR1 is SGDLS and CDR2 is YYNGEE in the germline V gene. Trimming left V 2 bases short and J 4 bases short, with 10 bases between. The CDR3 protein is CASSVGTNNQPQHF. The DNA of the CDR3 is TGTGCCAGCAGCGTCGGGACAAATAATCAGCCCCAGCATTTT.

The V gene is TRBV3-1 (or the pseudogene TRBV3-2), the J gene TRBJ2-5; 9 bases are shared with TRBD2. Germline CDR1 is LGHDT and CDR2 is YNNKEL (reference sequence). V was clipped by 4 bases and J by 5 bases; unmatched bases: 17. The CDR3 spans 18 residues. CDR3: CASSPPPSLAGSGETQYF. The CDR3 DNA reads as TGTGCCAGCAGCCCCCCCCCGAGTCTAGCGGGATCGGGTGAGACCCAGTACTTC.

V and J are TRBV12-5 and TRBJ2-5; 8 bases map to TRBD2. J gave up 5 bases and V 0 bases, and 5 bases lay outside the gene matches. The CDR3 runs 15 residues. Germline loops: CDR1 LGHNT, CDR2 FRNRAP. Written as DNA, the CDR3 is TGTGCTAGTGGTTTGGTACGGGGGGGCCGGGAGACCCAGTACTTC. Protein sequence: CASGLVRGGRETQYF.

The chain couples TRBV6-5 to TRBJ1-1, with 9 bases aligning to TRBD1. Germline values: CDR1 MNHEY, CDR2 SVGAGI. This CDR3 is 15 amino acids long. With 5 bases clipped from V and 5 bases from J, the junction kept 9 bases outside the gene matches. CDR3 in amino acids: CASSRGTGLYTEAFF. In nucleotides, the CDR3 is TGTGCCAGCAGTCGTGGGACAGGGCTCTATACTGAAGCTTTCTTT.

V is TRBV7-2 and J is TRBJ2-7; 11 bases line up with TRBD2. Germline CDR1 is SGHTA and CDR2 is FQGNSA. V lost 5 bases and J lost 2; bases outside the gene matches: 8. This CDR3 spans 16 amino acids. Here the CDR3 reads CASSEVLAGAPYEQYF. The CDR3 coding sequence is TGTGCCAGCAGCGAAGTACTAGCGGGGGCCCCCTACGAGCAGTACTTC.

The chain's CDR3 is CASSPTSPRKLFF. The CDR3 DNA sequence: TGTGCCAGCAGTCCGACAAGTCCCAGAAAACTGTTTTTT. The rearrangement joins TRBV7-9 to TRBJ1-4, with D uncertain. V lost 6 bases, J lost 10 bases, and 15 bases lay in between. Germline loops: CDR1 SEHNR, CDR2 FQNEAQ (reference sequence). The CDR3 consists of 13 residues. Filled out from reference TRBV7-9 and TRBJ1-4, the complete variable domain reads DTGVSQNPRHKITKRGQNVTFRCDPISEHNRLYWYRQTLGQGPEFLTYFQNEAQLEKSRLLSDRFSAERPKGSFSTLEIQRTEQGDSAMYLCASSPTSPRKLFFGSGTQLSVL.

The CDR3 loop is CASSLAGLAHNPNIQYF. CDR3 coding DNA: TGTGCCAGCAGCTTAGCCGGACTAGCGCACAACCCAAACATTCAGTACTTC. The V call is TRBV7-9, the J call TRBJ2-4; 9 bases are a match to TRBD2. CDR1 SEHNR and CDR2 FQNEAQ come from the germline V gene (reference sequence). CDR3 length equals 17 residues. V lost 0 bases to trimming and J lost 6 bases; unmatched junction nucleotides: 9.

CDR3: CAWSVPRTSGRGEQFF. The DNA of the CDR3 is TGTGCCTGGAGTGTACCCCGGACTAGCGGGAGAGGAGAGCAGTTCTTC. The V and J genes are TRBV30 and TRBJ2-1; the match to TRBD2 covers 13 bases. There are 16 residues in the CDR3. Germline assignment: CDR1 GTSNPN and CDR2 SVGIG (reference sequence). V was clipped by 0 bases and J by 10 bases; unmatched bases: 9.

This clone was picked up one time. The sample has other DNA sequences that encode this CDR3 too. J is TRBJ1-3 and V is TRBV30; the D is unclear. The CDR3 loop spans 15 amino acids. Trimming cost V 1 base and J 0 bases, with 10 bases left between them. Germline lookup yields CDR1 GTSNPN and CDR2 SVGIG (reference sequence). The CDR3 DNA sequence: TGTGCCTGGAGTGGGTCAGGATACTCTGGAAACACCATATATTTT. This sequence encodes CAWSGSGYSGNTIYF.

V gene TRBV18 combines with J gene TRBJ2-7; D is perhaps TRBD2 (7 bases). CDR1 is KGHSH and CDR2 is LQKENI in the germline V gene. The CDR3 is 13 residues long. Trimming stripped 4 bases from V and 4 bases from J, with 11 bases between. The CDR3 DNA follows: TGTGCCAGCTCACAACAGGGAGGGTACGAGCAGTACTTC. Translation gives CASSQQGGYEQYF. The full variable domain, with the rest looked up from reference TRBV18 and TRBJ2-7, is NAGVMQNPRHLVRRRGQEARLRCSPMKGHSHVYWYRQLPEEGLKFMVYLQKENIIDESGMPKERFSAEFPKEGPSILRIQQVVRGDSAAYFCASSQQGGYEQYFGPGTRLTVT.

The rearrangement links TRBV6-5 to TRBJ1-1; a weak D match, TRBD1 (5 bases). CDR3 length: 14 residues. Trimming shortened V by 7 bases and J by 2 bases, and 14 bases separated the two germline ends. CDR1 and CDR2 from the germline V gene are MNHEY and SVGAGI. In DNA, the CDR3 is TGTGCCAGCAACTTACTTAGGGGTAACACTGAAGCTTTCTTT. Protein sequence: CASNLLRGNTEAFF.

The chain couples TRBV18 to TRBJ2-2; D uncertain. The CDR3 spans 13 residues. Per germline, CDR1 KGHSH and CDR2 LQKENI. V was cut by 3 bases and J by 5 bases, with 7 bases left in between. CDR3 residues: CASSPRVTGELFF. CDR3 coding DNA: TGTGCCAGCTCACCCCGGGTGACCGGGGAGCTGTTTTTT.